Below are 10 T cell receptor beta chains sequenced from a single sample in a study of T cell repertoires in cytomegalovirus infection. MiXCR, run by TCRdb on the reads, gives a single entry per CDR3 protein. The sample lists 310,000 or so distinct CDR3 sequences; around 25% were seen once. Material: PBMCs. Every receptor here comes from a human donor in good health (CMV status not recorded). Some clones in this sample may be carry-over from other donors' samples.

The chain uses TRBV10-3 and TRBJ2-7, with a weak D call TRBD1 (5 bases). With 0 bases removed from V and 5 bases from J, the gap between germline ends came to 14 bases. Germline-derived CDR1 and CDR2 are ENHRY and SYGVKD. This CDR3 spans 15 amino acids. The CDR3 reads CAISESSQGKNEQYF. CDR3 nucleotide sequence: TGTGCCATCAGTGAGTCTAGTCAGGGTAAGAACGAGCAGTACTTC.

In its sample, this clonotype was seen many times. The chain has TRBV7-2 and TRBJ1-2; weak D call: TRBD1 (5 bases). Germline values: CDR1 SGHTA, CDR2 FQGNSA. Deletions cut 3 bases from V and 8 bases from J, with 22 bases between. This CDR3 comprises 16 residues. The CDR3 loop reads CASSFGTTQDKAGYTF. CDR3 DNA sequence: TGTGCCAGCAGCTTCGGAACAACACAGGACAAGGCAGGCTACACCTTC.

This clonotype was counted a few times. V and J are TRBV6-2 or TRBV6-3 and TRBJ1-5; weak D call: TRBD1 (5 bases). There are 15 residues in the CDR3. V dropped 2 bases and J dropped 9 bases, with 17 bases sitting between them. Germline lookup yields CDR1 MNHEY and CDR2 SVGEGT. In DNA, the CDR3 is TGTGCCAGCAGTTACGCGACTCCTGGGACCAGGCCCCAGCATTTT. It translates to CASSYATPGTRPQHF.

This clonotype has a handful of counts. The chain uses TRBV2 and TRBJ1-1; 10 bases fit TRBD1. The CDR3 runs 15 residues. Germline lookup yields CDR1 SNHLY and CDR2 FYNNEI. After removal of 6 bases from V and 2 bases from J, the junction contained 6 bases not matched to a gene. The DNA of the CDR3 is TGTGCCAGCAGGACAGGGGGCAGGGGAAACACTGAAGCTTTCTTT. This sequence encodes CASRTGGRGNTEAFF.

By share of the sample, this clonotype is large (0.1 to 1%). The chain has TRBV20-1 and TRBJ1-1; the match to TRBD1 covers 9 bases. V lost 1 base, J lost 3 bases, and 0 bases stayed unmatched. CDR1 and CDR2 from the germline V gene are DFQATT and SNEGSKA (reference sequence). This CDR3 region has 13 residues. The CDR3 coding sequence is TGCAGTGCTAGAGGACAGGGGGACACTGAAGCTTTCTTT. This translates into CSARGQGDTEAFF.

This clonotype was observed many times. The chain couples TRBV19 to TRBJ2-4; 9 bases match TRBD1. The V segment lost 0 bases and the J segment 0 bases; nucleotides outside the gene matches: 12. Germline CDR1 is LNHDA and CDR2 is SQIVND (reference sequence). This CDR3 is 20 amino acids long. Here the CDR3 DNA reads TGTGCCAGTAGTATAGAGGGGGCCGTTACGGGACAGGGAGCCAAAAACATTCAGTACTTC. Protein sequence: CASSIEGAVTGQGAKNIQYF.

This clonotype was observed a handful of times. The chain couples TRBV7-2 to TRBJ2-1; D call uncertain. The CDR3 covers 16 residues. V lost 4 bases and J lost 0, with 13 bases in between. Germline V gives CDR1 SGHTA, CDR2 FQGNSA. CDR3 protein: CASSSTDWSSYNEQFF. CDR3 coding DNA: TGTGCCAGCAGCTCTACTGACTGGAGCTCCTACAATGAGCAGTTCTTC.

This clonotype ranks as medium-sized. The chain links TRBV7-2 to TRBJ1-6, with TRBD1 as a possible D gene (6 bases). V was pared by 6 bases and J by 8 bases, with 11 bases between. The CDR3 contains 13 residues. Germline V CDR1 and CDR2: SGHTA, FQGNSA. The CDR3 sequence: CASSLTGDSPLHF. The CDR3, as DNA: TGTGCCAGCAGTCTGACAGGAGATTCACCCCTCCACTTT.

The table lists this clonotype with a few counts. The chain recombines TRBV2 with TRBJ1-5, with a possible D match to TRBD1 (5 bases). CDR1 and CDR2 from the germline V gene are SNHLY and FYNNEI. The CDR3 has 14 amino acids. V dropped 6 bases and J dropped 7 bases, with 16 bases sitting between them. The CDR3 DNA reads TGTGCCAGCAGGGGTGGGGGAGGCAGCCAGCCCCAGCATTTT. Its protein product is CASRGGGGSQPQHF.

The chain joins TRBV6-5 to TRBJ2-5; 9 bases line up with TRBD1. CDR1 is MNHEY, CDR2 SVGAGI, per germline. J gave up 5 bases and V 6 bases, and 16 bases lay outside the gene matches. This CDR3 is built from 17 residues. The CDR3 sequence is CASSSLQGALRRETQYF. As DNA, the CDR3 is TGTGCCAGCAGCTCCTTACAGGGGGCGCTGAGAAGGGAGACCCAGTACTTC.